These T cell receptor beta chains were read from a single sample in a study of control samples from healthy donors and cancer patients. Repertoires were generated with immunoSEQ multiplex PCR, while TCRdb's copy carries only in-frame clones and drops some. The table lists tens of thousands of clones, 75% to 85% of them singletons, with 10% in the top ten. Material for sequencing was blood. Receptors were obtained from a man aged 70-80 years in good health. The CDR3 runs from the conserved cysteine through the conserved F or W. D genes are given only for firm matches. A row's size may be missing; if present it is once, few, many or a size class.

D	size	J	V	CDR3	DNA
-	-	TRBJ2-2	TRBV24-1	CATSENSGELFF	TGTGCCACCAGTGAAAATTCCGGGGAGCTGTTTTTT
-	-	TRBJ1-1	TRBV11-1	CASSRPLKGSTEAFF	TGTGCCAGCAGCCGACCCCTGAAAGGGAGCACTGAAGCTTTCTTT
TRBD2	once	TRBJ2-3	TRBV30	CAWSRGLATDTQYF	TGTGCCTGGAGCCGGGGACTAGCGACAGATACGCAGTATTTT
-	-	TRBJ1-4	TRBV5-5	CASSLRRGTEKLFF	TGTGCCAGCAGCTTGCGGCGGGGGACGGAAAAACTGTTTTTT
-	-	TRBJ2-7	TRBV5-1	CASSLRVSSYEQYF	TGCGCCAGCAGCTTGAGAGTAAGCTCCTACGAGCAGTACTTC
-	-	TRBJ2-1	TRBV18	CASSPPGSSYNEQFF	TGTGCCAGCTCACCACCGGGGAGCTCCTACAATGAGCAGTTCTTC
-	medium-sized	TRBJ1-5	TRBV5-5	CASSSSGASGQPQHF	TGTGCCAGCAGCTCGTCGGGGGCATCGGGGCAGCCCCAGCATTTT
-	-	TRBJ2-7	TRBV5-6	CASSFSRGRYEQYF	TGTGCCAGCAGCTTCTCCCGGGGGCGGTACGAGCAGTACTTC
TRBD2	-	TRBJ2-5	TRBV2	CASSVSGSPGGTQYF	TGTGCCAGCAGTGTTAGCGGGAGCCCCGGAGGGACCCAGTACTTC
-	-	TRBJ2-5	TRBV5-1	CASSSTPEGGETQYF	TGCGCCAGCAGCTCCACTCCCGAGGGGGGGGAGACCCAGTACTTC
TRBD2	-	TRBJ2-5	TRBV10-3	CAISQKVASGGAGETQYF	TGTGCCATCAGCCAAAAAGTGGCTAGCGGGGGGGCCGGGGAGACCCAGTACTTC
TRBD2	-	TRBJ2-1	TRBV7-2	CASSLLGPSGGGEQFF	TGTGCCAGCAGCTTACTCGGGCCTAGCGGGGGGGGTGAGCAGTTCTTC
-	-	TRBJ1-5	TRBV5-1	CASSLEANQPQHF	TGCGCCAGCAGCTTGGAGGCGAATCAGCCCCAGCATTTT
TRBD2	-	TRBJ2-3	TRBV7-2	CASSLRHRGGAVTDTQYF	TGTGCCAGCAGCTTACGCCATCGCGGGGGGGCAGTTACAGATACGCAGTATTTT
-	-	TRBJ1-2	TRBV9	CASSGMSGQIYTF	TGTGCCAGCAGCGGAATGTCAGGACAGATCTACACCTTC
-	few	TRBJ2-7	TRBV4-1	CASSQENLGSYEQYF	TGCGCCAGCAGCCAAGAAAACCTGGGGAGTTACGAGCAGTACTTC
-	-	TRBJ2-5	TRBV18	CASSPRTPGQGETQYF	TGTGCCAGCTCACCACGGACACCGGGACAAGGGGAGACCCAGTACTTC
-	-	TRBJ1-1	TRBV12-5	CASGPGTFNTEAFF	TGTGCTAGTGGTCCCGGGACTTTCAACACTGAAGCTTTCTTT
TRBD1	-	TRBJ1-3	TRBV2	CASRGGEEAFPRHSGNTIYF	TGTGCCAGCAGAGGGGGCGAAGAAGCGTTTCCTCGGCACTCTGGAAACACCATATATTTT
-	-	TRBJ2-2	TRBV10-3	CAISGGQNTGELFF	TGTGCCATCAGTGGGGGGCAGAACACCGGGGAGCTGTTTTTT
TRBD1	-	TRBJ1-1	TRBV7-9	CASSPDRGGTEAFF	TGTGCCAGCAGCCCCGACAGGGGAGGGACTGAAGCTTTCTTT
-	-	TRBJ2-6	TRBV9	CASSVRRSGANVLTF	TGTGCCAGCAGCGTTAGGCGCTCTGGGGCCAACGTCCTGACTTTC
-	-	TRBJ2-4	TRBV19	CASSISTAPNIQYF	TGTGCCAGTAGTATCTCGACAGCTCCAAACATTCAGTACTTC
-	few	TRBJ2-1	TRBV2	CASIQGRAYNEQFF	TGTGCCAGCATCCAAGGAAGGGCCTACAATGAGCAGTTCTTC
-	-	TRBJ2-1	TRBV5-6	CASSLDRVREVF	TGTGCCAGCAGCTTGGACAGGGTCAGGGAGGTCTTC